This T cell receptor beta chain was identified in a study of T cell responses to AZD1222 COVID-19 vaccine (dated by TCRdb to the early 2020s). As for the study more broadly: AZD1222 recipients whose second dose came at about 4 weeks and those whose second dose came at about 12 weeks were combined into one group, since spike-specific TCR depth and breadth did not differ between the two schedules. TCR sequencing was performed for over 230 trial participants, of whom some 200 were given two doses of AZD1222 and some 25 were given two doses of MenACWY control vaccine. Trial participants were enrolled into age subgroups of 18-55, 56-69 and 70-plus years, which contained 148, 28 and 57 TCR-sequenced participants, respectively.

Points the paper makes about the study in general: Nearly half of unique spike-specific TCRs reportedly recognized epitopes outside regions mutated in the B.1.351 and B.1.1.7 variants. Most participants were white British and females outnumbered males, and the authors suggested that clonal diversity may have been underestimated. Spike-specific TCR breadth and depth rose significantly after two AZD1222 doses compared with day 0 and with MenACWY recipients. Vaccine-associated CD4 TCRs spanned the whole spike protein, with dominant responses in regions 160-218 and 743-854. Conclusions about previously exposed vaccinees are limited because only six or seven AZD1222 recipients were SARS-CoV-2 seropositive at baseline. Because no day 14 peak-response samples were available, the repertoires could be characterized only after the peak T cell response. The 56-69-year group was small, and its depth increase did not reach significance, likely because of low power.

The CDR3 regions of human TCRbeta chains were subjected to immunosequencing. The authors' analysis ran thus. TCRs in the repertoires were compared against a reference library of SARS-CoV-2-specific TCRs that had been generated with the MIRA antigen-specificity platform. Breadth was defined as the fraction of unique TCRs that were SARS-CoV-2-associated. Depth was defined as the fraction of total T cells that were SARS-CoV-2-associated. Using the MIRA data, every spike-specific TCR was mapped to the spike region that the TCR reacted to and assigned to either a CD4 or a CD8 class. Log10-transformed breadth and depth values were compared by one-way ANOVA with Sidak's multiple comparisons tests. The source is immuneACCESS, and TCRdb retained only in-frame sequences with V and J called. Part of the clones is not carried over; for the studies checked, unresolved V genes explain less than half of this, and the remainder is unexplained. The V and J calls and clone size are taken from that table; D and trimming were inferred from the DNA. Counted in this sample were 200,000 or so clones; approximately 92% of them appeared once. More than 9% of the sample is held by the ten biggest clonotypes.

Sample time point, as interpreted from the label and publication: baseline before first vaccination. Samples from vaccinated people were obtained from the UK trials COV001 and COV002, which included a single-blind randomized controlled phase 2/3 trial of AZD1222 (ChAdOx1 nCoV-19) in healthy adults. For TCRbeta chain sequencing, PBMC samples were collected from trial participants at day 0 and at day 28 after the second dose. Reading from cysteine to phenylalanine, the CDR3 counts 19 amino acids. CDR3 DNA only is kept here, 57 bases in frame from base 1. Ends trimmed: V by 2 bases, J by 8 bases; bases unmatched to a gene: 15. Looking up the germline V gene (reference sequence) yields CDR1 LNHNV and CDR2 YYDKDF. With respect to this clone: What this receptor recognizes is not known. No clone much larger than this one lies a single base away; base qualities are absent.

The sequence was collected from an adult in good health. The sample was peripheral blood, taken on day 0 of AZD1222 vaccination. Here the chain combines TRBV15 and TRBJ1-4, with 12 bases aligning to TRBD1. CDR3 reads: CATSRPPGGQGALGEKLFF. The bases read TGTGCCACCAGCAGACCACCGGGGGGACAGGGGGCCCTTGGGGAAAAACTGTTTTTT.